This note documents a single T cell receptor beta chain sequence. Assay: immunoSEQ multiplex PCR; the TCRdb copy retains only in-frame clones and omits some. The sample includes about 120,000 clones, roughly nine tenths of them seen just once. The sample originates from a study of T cell responses to AZD1222 COVID-19 vaccine. The germline V gene encodes CDR1 KGHDR and CDR2 SFDVKD. Trimming removed 4 bases at V and 9 bases at J, with 18 bases between. This CDR3 spans 15 amino acids. The V gene is TRBV24-1, the J gene TRBJ2-1; D is perhaps TRBD1 (8 bases). The TCR originated in an adult in good health. The source was peripheral blood, collected on day 0 of AZD1222 vaccination. As DNA, the CDR3 is TGTGCCACCAGTGACTTTAAAAACAGGGGGGGTGAGCAGTTCTTC. This encodes CATSDFKNRGGEQFF.